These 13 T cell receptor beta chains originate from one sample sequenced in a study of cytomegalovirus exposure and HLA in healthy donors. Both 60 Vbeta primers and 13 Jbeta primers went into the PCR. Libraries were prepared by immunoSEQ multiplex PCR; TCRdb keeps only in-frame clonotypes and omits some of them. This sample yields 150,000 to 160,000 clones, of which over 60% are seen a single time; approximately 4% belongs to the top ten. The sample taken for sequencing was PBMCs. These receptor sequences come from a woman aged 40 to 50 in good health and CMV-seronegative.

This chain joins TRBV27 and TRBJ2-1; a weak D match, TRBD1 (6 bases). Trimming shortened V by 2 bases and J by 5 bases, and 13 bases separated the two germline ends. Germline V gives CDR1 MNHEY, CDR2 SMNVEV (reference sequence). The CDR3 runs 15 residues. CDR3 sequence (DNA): TGTGCCAGCAGTTTAGTAGGACAGTTAAACAATGAGCAGTTCTTC. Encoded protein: CASSLVGQLNNEQFF.

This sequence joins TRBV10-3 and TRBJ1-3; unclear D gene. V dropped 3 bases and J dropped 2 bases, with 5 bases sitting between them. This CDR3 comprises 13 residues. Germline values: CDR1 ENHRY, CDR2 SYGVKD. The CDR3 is CAISDYTGNTIYF. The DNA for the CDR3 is TGTGCCATCAGTGACTATACTGGAAACACCATATATTTT.

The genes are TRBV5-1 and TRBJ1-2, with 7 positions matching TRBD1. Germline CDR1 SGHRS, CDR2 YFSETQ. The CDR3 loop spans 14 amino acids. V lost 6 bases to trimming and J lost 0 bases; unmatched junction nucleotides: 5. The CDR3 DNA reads TGCGCCAGCATGGAGGGACAGCCTAACTATGGCTACACCTTC. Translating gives CASMEGQPNYGYTF.

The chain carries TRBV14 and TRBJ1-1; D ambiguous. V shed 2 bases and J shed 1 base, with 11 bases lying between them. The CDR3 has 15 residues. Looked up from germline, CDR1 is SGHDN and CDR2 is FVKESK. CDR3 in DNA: TGTGCCAGCAGCCAAATTGGGCAGTCGAACACTGAAGCTTTCTTT. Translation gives CASSQIGQSNTEAFF.

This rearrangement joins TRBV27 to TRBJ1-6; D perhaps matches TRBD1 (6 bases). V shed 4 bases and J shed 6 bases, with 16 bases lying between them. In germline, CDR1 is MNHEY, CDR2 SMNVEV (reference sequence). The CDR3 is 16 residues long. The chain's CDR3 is CASSYMQGFSNSPLHF. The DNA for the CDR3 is TGTGCCAGCAGTTACATGCAGGGGTTTTCTAATTCACCCCTCCACTTT.

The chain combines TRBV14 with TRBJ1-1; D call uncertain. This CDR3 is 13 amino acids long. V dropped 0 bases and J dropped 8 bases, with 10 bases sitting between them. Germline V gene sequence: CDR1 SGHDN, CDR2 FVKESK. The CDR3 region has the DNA TGTGCCAGCAGCCAAGACTGGGCAGCCGAAGCTTTCTTT. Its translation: CASSQDWAAEAFF.

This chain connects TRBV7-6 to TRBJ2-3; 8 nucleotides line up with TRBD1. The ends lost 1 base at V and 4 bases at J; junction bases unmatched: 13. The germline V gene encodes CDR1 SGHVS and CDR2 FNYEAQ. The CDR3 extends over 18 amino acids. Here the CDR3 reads CASSLVRGQWEAADTQYF. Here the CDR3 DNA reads TGTGCCAGCAGCTTAGTCAGGGGGCAATGGGAGGCGGCAGATACGCAGTATTTT.

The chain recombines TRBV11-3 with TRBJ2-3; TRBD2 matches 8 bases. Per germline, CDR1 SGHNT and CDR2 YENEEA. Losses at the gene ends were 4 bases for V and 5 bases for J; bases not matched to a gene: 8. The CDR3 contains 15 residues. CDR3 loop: CASSSPGLGGDTQYF. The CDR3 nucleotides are TGTGCCAGCAGCTCACCGGGACTAGGGGGAGATACGCAGTATTTT.

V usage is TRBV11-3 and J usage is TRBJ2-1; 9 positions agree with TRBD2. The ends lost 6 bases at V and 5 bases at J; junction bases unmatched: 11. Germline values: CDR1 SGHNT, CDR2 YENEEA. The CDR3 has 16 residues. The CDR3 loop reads CASSWLAGRSDNEQFF. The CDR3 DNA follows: TGTGCCAGCAGTTGGCTAGCGGGAAGATCGGACAATGAGCAGTTCTTC.

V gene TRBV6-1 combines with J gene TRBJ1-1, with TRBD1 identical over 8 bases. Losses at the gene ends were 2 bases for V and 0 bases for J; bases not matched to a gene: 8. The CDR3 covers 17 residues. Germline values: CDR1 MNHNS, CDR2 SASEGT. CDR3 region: CASSEFSGGGMNTEAFF. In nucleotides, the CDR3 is TGTGCCAGCAGTGAATTTTCAGGGGGCGGGATGAACACTGAAGCTTTCTTT.

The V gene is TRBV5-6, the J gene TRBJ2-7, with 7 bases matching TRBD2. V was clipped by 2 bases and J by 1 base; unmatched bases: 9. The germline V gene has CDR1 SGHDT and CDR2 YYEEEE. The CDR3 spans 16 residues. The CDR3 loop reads CASSLRGGRISYEQYF. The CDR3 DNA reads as TGTGCCAGCAGCTTACGGGGAGGGAGGATTTCCTACGAGCAGTACTTC.

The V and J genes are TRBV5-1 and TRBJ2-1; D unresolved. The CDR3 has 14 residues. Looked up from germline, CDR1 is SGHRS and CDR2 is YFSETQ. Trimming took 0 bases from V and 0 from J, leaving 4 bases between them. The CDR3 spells CASSLANSYNEQFF. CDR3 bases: TGCGCCAGCAGCTTGGCCAACTCCTACAATGAGCAGTTCTTC.

CDR3 DNA sequence: TGCGCCAGCAGCTCCCAGGGGGCGGGTGGCTACACCTTC. Translating it yields CASSSQGAGGYTF. The chain recombines TRBV5-1 with TRBJ1-2; 8 bases align to TRBD1. Trimming took 3 bases from V and 7 from J; bases not matched to a gene: 5. This CDR3 has 13 residues. Germline lookup yields CDR1 SGHRS and CDR2 YFSETQ.